This is a list of T cell receptor beta chains from one sample in a study of beta chain features in type 1 diabetes. Generated by immunoSEQ multiplex PCR, the TCRdb table keeps only in-frame clones and is missing some. The sample holds hundreds of thousands of clones, approximately 15% seen once. The sample consisted of naive CD4+ T cells from blood. These receptors originate from a man aged 25-40 years in good health. Both conserved end residues are part of each CDR3. A D gene is named only where the DNA matches it firmly. The size entry is marked missing in some rows and otherwise reads once, few, many or a size class.

J | size | D | V | DNA | CDR3
TRBJ2-3 | few | TRBD1 | TRBV29-1 | TGCAGCTCCCGGAGCAGGGACAGCTCATTCACAGATACGCAGTATTTT | CSSRSRDSSFTDTQYF
TRBJ2-1 | - | - | TRBV5-4 | TGTGCCAGCAGCTGGGGAGACAATGAGCAGTTCTTC | CASSWGDNEQFF
TRBJ2-7 | few | TRBD2 | TRBV29-1 | TGCAGCGTCCACCTGCGGGGGAACGAGCAGTACTTC | CSVHLRGNEQYF
TRBJ1-3 | few | - | TRBV25-1 | TGTGCCAGCAGTGATCATGGCAGGTCCCTCTCTGGAAACACCATATATTTT | CASSDHGRSLSGNTIYF
TRBJ2-1 | - | TRBD1 | TRBV29-1 | TGCAGCTTGAACAGGGGGAATGAGCAGTTCTTC | CSLNRGNEQFF
TRBJ2-1 | - | - | TRBV30 | TGTGCCTGGAGTGTTACCCTGGGCCAAACTAACAATGAGCAGTTCTTC | CAWSVTLGQTNNEQFF
TRBJ2-2 | few | TRBD1 | TRBV5-1 | TGCGCCAGCAGCCCAGGGACAGGGGCCTTCGGGGAGCTGTTTTTT | CASSPGTGAFGELFF
TRBJ1-1 | few | - | TRBV10-3 | TGTGCCATCGGCAGGCTCGACACTGAAGCTTTCTTT | CAIGRLDTEAFF
TRBJ2-1 | - | - | TRBV13 | TGTGCCAGCAGCTTGGTATCCTCCCCCTCCCCCCAGTTCTTC | CASSLVSSPSPQFF
TRBJ2-1 | few | - | TRBV30 | TGTGCCTGGACTTCCGCCAGATACAATGAGCAGTTCTTC | CAWTSARYNEQFF
TRBJ2-3 | - | - | TRBV7-2 | TGTGCCAGCAGCCGCCTTGGCGAGAGCACAGATACGCAGTATTTT | CASSRLGESTDTQYF
TRBJ2-3 | few | - | TRBV13 | TGTGCCAGCAGCCAAAGGGCCCTACTCGTAGATACGCAGTATTTT | CASSQRALLVDTQYF
TRBJ2-1 | few | TRBD2 | TRBV29-1 | TGCAGCGTTGGGAGCGGGAGGGCCTATGAGCAGTTCTTC | CSVGSGRAYEQFF
TRBJ2-3 | - | TRBD2 | TRBV11-2 | TGTGCCAGCAGCTCTTTGCGGGGGACAGATACGCAGTATTTT | CASSSLRGTDTQYF
TRBJ2-1 | few | - | TRBV6-8 | TGTGCCAGCAGTCCCTGGTTCGCAGGGAGCTCCTACAATGAGCAGTTCTTC | CASSPWFAGSSYNEQFF
TRBJ2-1 | few | TRBD1 | TRBV30 | TGTGCCTGGGGGACAGGGCAGAGCTCCTACAATGAGCAGTTCTTC | CAWGTGQSSYNEQFF
TRBJ2-5 | few | - | TRBV6-5 | TGTGCCAGCAGGATTAGGACAACAAGGGAGACCCAGTACTTC | CASRIRTTRETQYF
TRBJ1-6 | few | - | TRBV4-3 | TGCGCCAGCAGCCAAAATCATAGGGGTAATTCACCCCTCCACTTT | CASSQNHRGNSPLHF
TRBJ2-2 | few | TRBD2 | TRBV27 | TGTGCCAGCAGTTCCCCCGGGGGGACGAACACCGGGGAGCTGTTTTTT | CASSSPGGTNTGELFF
TRBJ2-6 | many | - | TRBV29-1 | TGCAGTGCGGACTCGGACTCTGGGGCCAACGTCCTGACTTTC | CSADSDSGANVLTF
TRBJ1-2 | - | - | TRBV11-2 | TGTGCCAGCAGCTTAGATCTGGTCGACTATGGCTACACCTTC | CASSLDLVDYGYTF
TRBJ2-3 | few | TRBD2 | TRBV27 | TGTGCCAGCAGACCCGTCGGACTAGCGGGAGAGTGGAGCACAGATACGCAGTATTTT | CASRPVGLAGEWSTDTQYF
TRBJ2-2 | few | TRBD1 | TRBV11-2 | TGTGCCAGCAGCTTTACCCTCCGACAGGGTCACACCGGGGAGCTGTTTTTT | CASSFTLRQGHTGELFF
TRBJ2-1 | few | TRBD1 | TRBV25-1 | TGTGCCAGAAGTGTAGGGACAGACAGTCAACAAGGCAATGAGCAGTTCTTC | CARSVGTDSQQGNEQFF
TRBJ2-1 | few | TRBD2 | TRBV4-3 | TGCGCCAGCAGTAGCGGGAGAAGCCCCAATGAGCAGTTCTTC | CASSSGRSPNEQFF
TRBJ2-7 | few | - | TRBV7-2 | TGTGCCAGCAGCTTAGATCCCAGGGAACACGAGCAGTACTTC | CASSLDPREHEQYF
TRBJ2-5 | - | TRBD2 | TRBV10-3 | TGTGCCATCAGCCCTGGGCGGGGGGCCGGTGAGACCCAGTACTTC | CAISPGRGAGETQYF
TRBJ2-1 | few | - | TRBV15 | TGTGCCACCAGCAGACCCGGGAGCTCCTACAATGAGCAGTTCTTC | CATSRPGSSYNEQFF
TRBJ1-1 | few | TRBD1 | TRBV7-9 | TGTGCCAGCAGCGCCGGACAGGGGACGAACACTGAAGCTTTCTTT | CASSAGQGTNTEAFF
TRBJ1-1 | few | - | TRBV29-1 | TGCAGCGTTGTGGCGGGGTTGAACACTGAAGCTTTCTTT | CSVVAGLNTEAFF
TRBJ2-3 | few | - | TRBV9 | TGTGCCAGCAGCGTAGACGGGGGGCACACAGATACGCAGTATTTT | CASSVDGGHTDTQYF
TRBJ1-1 | - | - | TRBV18 | TGTGCCAGCTCACGGGCTTTTAACACTGAAGCTTTCTTT | CASSRAFNTEAFF
TRBJ2-1 | few | TRBD2 | TRBV7-8 | TGTGCCAGCAGCGCATCCGGGACTAGCGGGGGACGCACATTCAATGAGCAGTTCTTC | CASSASGTSGGRTFNEQFF
TRBJ1-1 | few | TRBD1 | TRBV5-1 | TGCGCCAGCAGCCAAGGGGACAGGGTCAGCGCTGAAGCTTTCTTT | CASSQGDRVSAEAFF
TRBJ2-3 | few | - | TRBV7-8 | TGTGCCAGCACTCCCGGACAGACTAGCACAGATACGCAGTATTTT | CASTPGQTSTDTQYF
TRBJ1-4 | few | - | TRBV5-6 | TGTGCCAGCAGCTTGCGGGTAGCAGAGGGAAAGGATGAAAAACTGTTTTTT | CASSLRVAEGKDEKLFF
TRBJ2-1 | - | TRBD2 | TRBV19 | TGTGCCAGTAGTATGAGACTAGCGGGAGGGTACAATGAGCAGTTCTTC | CASSMRLAGGYNEQFF
TRBJ2-1 | - | TRBD1 | TRBV5-1 | TGCGCCAGCAGCCCGGGGACGGACAGGGGTAGTGAGCAGTTCTTC | CASSPGTDRGSEQFF
TRBJ1-2 | - | - | TRBV30 | TGTGCCTGGATTAACGGACCAGCTAACTATGGCTACACCTTC | CAWINGPANYGYTF
TRBJ2-1 | - | - | TRBV7-3 | TGTGCCAGCAGCCCTCGGGGCAGGGACTCCTACAATGAGCAGTTCTTC | CASSPRGRDSYNEQFF
TRBJ1-3 | few | TRBD1 | TRBV30 | TGTGCCTGGAGTGTAACCCTTTTCCTCGGGACAGGGCAAAGGAACACCATATATTTT | CAWSVTLFLGTGQRNTIYF
TRBJ2-5 | few | - | TRBV5-1 | TGCGCCAGCAGCTACCAGGGGACTAATCCACAAGAGACCCAGTACTTC | CASSYQGTNPQETQYF
TRBJ2-3 | - | TRBD2 | TRBV9 | TGTGCCAGCAGCGTAGAGGAGCGGGGGCGCACAGATACGCAGTATTTT | CASSVEERGRTDTQYF
TRBJ1-1 | few | TRBD1 | TRBV30 | TGTGCCTGGAGAGCAGGGGGCGTTAGGGCTTTCTTT | CAWRAGGVRAFF
TRBJ2-1 | few | - | TRBV25-1 | TGTGCCAGCAGTGATAGCAGACGCTCCTACAATGAGCAGTTCTTC | CASSDSRRSYNEQFF
TRBJ2-5 | - | TRBD2 | TRBV5-6 | TGTGCCAGCAGCTGGGAGACTAGCGGGAGTTTGGAGACCCAGTACTTC | CASSWETSGSLETQYF
TRBJ2-5 | once | - | TRBV11-2 | TGTGCCAGCAGTTTCTGGGGGACCGGTGTCGAGACCCAGTACTTC | CASSFWGTGVETQYF
TRBJ2-7 | few | - | TRBV19 | TGTGCCAGTAGTATAGACCTTAGCCGCTACGAGCAGTACTTC | CASSIDLSRYEQYF
TRBJ1-1 | - | - | TRBV9 | TGTGCCAGCAGCTCCATGGACTACAACACTGAAGCTTTCTTT | CASSSMDYNTEAFF
TRBJ1-1 | - | - | TRBV5-6 | TGTGCCAGCAGCCCGGGTGACAGACTGAATGAAGCTTTCTTT | CASSPGDRLNEAFF